These 6 T cell receptor beta chains share one sample of origin, sequenced in a study of glioma-infiltrating T cells. Using RNA template, CDR3s of TCR alpha and beta were amplified with iRepertoire arm-PCR. A single record per CDR3 protein comes from TCRdb applying MiXCR to the multiplex PCR reads. The table lists more than 350,000 distinct CDR3 sequences, 41% of them singletons. Sequencing used glioma tissue, nonneoplastic brain tissue, or PBMCs (not recorded which). The source of these receptors is a human donor with low-grade glioma or glioblastoma, undergoing nonglioma brain surgery, or in good health (not recorded which).

This clonotype was observed at least ten times. The V and J genes are TRBV20-1 and TRBJ2-3; TRBD2 is a possible D gene (5 bases). This CDR3 contains 13 residues. Germline CDR1 is DFQATT and CDR2 is SNEGSKA (reference sequence). V gave up 1 base and J gave up 8 bases, with 13 bases separating them. Here the CDR3 DNA reads TGCAGTGCTAGAGCCCCGGGATCCTCTACGCAGTATTTT. Its protein product is CSARAPGSSTQYF.

This clonotype was counted only a few times. The J gene is TRBJ2-2, the V gene TRBV12-3 or TRBV12-4; possible D gene TRBD2, 7 bases. V lost 3 bases, J lost 0 bases, and 14 bases lay in between. The CDR3 extends over 17 amino acids. This chain's CDR3 is CASSFRGARPNTGELFF. CDR3 nucleotide sequence: TGTGCCAGCAGTTTCCGGGGGGCTAGGCCGAACACCGGGGAGCTGTTTTTT.

This clonotype was found a few times. This rearrangement joins TRBV24-1 to TRBJ2-1; D is unresolved. The V and J ends lost 3 bases and 6 bases respectively, with 8 bases between them. This CDR3 region has 13 residues. The germline V gene encodes CDR1 KGHDR and CDR2 SFDVKD. DNA of the CDR3: TGTGCCACCAGTGATGATCACCGCAATGAGCAGTTCTTC. Its translation is CATSDDHRNEQFF.

V and J are TRBV28 and TRBJ1-5; 8 nucleotides match TRBD1. The CDR3 extends over 17 amino acids. Trimming removed 6 bases from V and 2 bases from J; junction bases left unmatched: 12. Germline V gene data show CDR1 as MDHEN and CDR2 as SYDVKM. CDR3 coding DNA: TGTGCCAGCAGCCCAACCTCCGGACAGGGTCGCAATCAGCCCCAGCATTTT. It encodes CASSPTSGQGRNQPQHF.

Regarding this clonotype: This clone may be a read error of a much larger clone one base away. J is TRBJ1-1 and V is TRBV4-1; D is uncertain. Germline lookup yields CDR1 MGHRA and CDR2 YSYEKL. The CDR3 length is 14 residues. Here the CDR3 reads CASSQVGKNTEASF. The CDR3 DNA is TGCGCCAGCAGCCAAGTGGGAAAGAACACTGAAGCTTCCTTT.

This clonotype showed up many times. The CDR3 here is CSARASSGSDYYEQYF. The CDR3, as DNA: TGCAGTGCTAGAGCCTCTAGCGGGAGTGATTACTACGAGCAGTACTTC. This chain uses TRBV20-1 with TRBJ2-7; TRBD2 agrees at 10 bases. This CDR3 comprises 16 residues. Trimming cost V 1 base and J 3 bases; bases outside gene matches: 9. Germline loops: CDR1 DFQATT, CDR2 SNEGSKA (reference sequence).